Listed here are 27 T cell receptor beta chains from one sample, sequenced in a study of blood T cell repertoires in COVID-19. Profiled with immunoSEQ multiplex PCR; TCRdb holds only in-frame clones, not every one. Here the sample spans 130,000 or so clones, roughly four fifths being singletons. Specimen: peripheral blood. These TCRs come from a human donor in a cohort sampled during active COVID-19.

With regard to this clone: A junction end diverges from the germline sequence, so it may reflect a read error. The genes are TRBV2 and TRBJ2-5; perhaps TRBD2 as D (6 bases). The CDR3 has 14 amino acids. CDR1 is SNHLY and CDR2 is FYNNEI in the germline V gene. The CDR3 DNA reads TGTGCCAGCAGGGAAGGCGCGGGGCAAGAGACCCAGTACTTC. It specifies CASREGAGQETQYF.

This chain uses TRBV14 with TRBJ2-2, with D hard to call. Germline values: CDR1 SGHDN, CDR2 FVKESK. The V end lost 0 bases, the J end lost 3 bases, and 11 bases lay between the germline ends. This CDR3 is built from 16 residues. DNA of the CDR3: TGTGCCAGCAGCCAAGAACTCCGCCCCTACACCGGGGAGCTGTTTTTT. Its protein is CASSQELRPYTGELFF.

This sequence joins TRBV5-6 and TRBJ2-1; possible D gene TRBD1, 5 bases. Trimming removed 1 base at V and 8 bases at J, with 16 bases between. The germline CDR1 and CDR2 sequences are SGHDT and YYEEEE. The CDR3 runs 15 residues. CDR3 nucleotide sequence: TGTGCCAGCAGCTTGATGGGGCTAGATCCTCATGAGCAGTTCTTC. Translating gives CASSLMGLDPHEQFF.

This chain links TRBV2 with TRBJ2-3; 9 nucleotides agree with TRBD1. CDR1 and CDR2 (germline): SNHLY, FYNNEI. V lost 8 bases and J lost 8; bases outside the gene matches: 14. The CDR3 is 15 amino acids. The DNA of the CDR3 is TGTGCCAGCTTCGCTAGGGACAGGGCCTTTGGTACGCAGTATTTT. Translating it yields CASFARDRAFGTQYF.

The chain combines TRBV3-1 (or the pseudogene TRBV3-2) with TRBJ2-7, with D perhaps matching TRBD2 (5 bases). In germline, CDR1 is LGHDT, CDR2 YNNKEL (reference sequence). Trimming removed 4 bases at V and 2 bases at J, with 9 bases between. This CDR3 is 13 amino acids long. The CDR3 DNA reads as TGTGCCAGCAGCCTTGGGCGGGCCTACGAGCAGTACTTC. Protein: CASSLGRAYEQYF.

This clone was detected only a few times. The V and J genes are TRBV19 and TRBJ2-2, with 10 bases aligning to TRBD1. The CDR3 is made up of 15 amino acids. The V and J ends lost 8 bases and 5 bases, in that order; junction bases with no gene match: 8. Germline V CDR1 and CDR2: LNHDA, SQIVND (reference sequence). The chain's CDR3 is CASGDRGQVTGELFF. As DNA, the CDR3 is TGTGCCAGTGGAGACAGGGGGCAGGTAACCGGGGAGCTGTTTTTT.

This clone was seen just once. The rearrangement links TRBV5-1 to TRBJ2-5; 7 nucleotides align to TRBD1. Losses at the gene ends were 3 bases for V and 5 bases for J; bases not matched to a gene: 7. The CDR3 loop spans 14 amino acids. From germline, CDR1 is SGHRS and CDR2 YFSETQ. CDR3 bases: TGCGCCAGCAGCTCCCAAGGGGGCGCGGAGACCCAGTACTTC. Residues: CASSSQGGAETQYF.

The chain has TRBV6-2 or TRBV6-3 and TRBJ2-5; 11 bases fit TRBD1. Germline values: CDR1 MNHEY, CDR2 SVGEGT. V gave up 6 bases and J gave up 1 base; unmatched junction bases: 4. The CDR3 is made up of 15 amino acids. CDR3: CASSPGQGVQETQYF. In DNA, the CDR3 is TGTGCCAGCAGCCCGGGACAGGGGGTCCAAGAGACCCAGTACTTC.

J is TRBJ2-3 and V is TRBV5-1; 16 positions agree with TRBD2. V shed 4 bases, J shed 0 bases, and the junction held 5 bases outside the gene matches. The CDR3 runs 18 residues. Looked up from germline, CDR1 is SGHRS and CDR2 is YFSETQ. The chain's CDR3 is CASSTGTSGGASTDTQYF. CDR3 nucleotide sequence: TGCGCCAGCAGCACCGGGACTAGCGGGGGGGCTAGCACAGATACGCAGTATTTT.

The genes are TRBV12-5 and TRBJ2-7, with TRBD1 matching over 8 bases. Germline CDR1 and CDR2: LGHNT and FRNRAP. Germline trimming cut 8 bases from V and 3 bases from J; bases unmatched to any gene: 9. The CDR3 has 14 amino acids. The CDR3 DNA reads TGTGCTAGTTCAGGGGGCGCCGCCCTCTACGAGCAGTACTTC. Its translation: CASSGGAALYEQYF.

The rearrangement joins TRBV10-1 to TRBJ2-7; D might be TRBD2 (7 bases). The length of the CDR3 is 15 residues. CDR1 is WNHNN, CDR2 SYGVQD, per germline (reference sequence). The germline V and J ends were trimmed by 3 bases and 6 bases, with 18 bases remaining between them. CDR3 nucleotide sequence: TGCGCCAGCAGTGACGGAGGGGGGGCCCCGGGCGAGCAGTACTTC. This gives the protein CASSDGGGAPGEQYF.

This clone was found a few times. The chain recombines TRBV6-5 with TRBJ1-2; a weak D match, TRBD1 (5 bases). CDR1 and CDR2 (germline): MNHEY, SVGAGI. The length of the CDR3 is 15 residues. V gave up 6 bases and J gave up 1 base, with 15 bases separating them. This CDR3 reads CASRGPDIFNYGYTF. The CDR3 DNA is TGTGCCAGCAGGGGGCCGGACATCTTTAACTATGGCTACACCTTC.

V is TRBV5-1 and J is TRBJ2-3; 8 bases line up with TRBD1. This CDR3 contains 15 residues. CDR1 and CDR2 (germline): SGHRS, YFSETQ. Trimming took 4 bases from V and 4 from J; bases not matched to a gene: 8. Written as DNA, the CDR3 is TGCGCCAGCAGCCCTCGGACAGGGAACGCAGATACGCAGTATTTT. Translating it yields CASSPRTGNADTQYF.

This clone was seen more than once but under ten times. This chain joins TRBV2 and TRBJ1-5; D is perhaps TRBD1 (6 bases). Germline V gives CDR1 SNHLY, CDR2 FYNNEI. The ends were cut back, 4 bases at V and 6 bases at J, with 10 bases in the middle. The CDR3 covers 13 residues. CDR3 region: CASSGQARQPQHF. The CDR3, as DNA: TGTGCCAGCAGTGGACAGGCCCGTCAGCCCCAGCATTTT.

CDR3 residues: CATLHREGTEAFF. DNA for the CDR3: TGTGCCACCCTCCACCGGGAGGGCACTGAAGCTTTCTTT. The J gene is TRBJ1-1, the V gene TRBV10-3; D remains ambiguous. The CDR3 has 13 residues. V was clipped by 10 bases and J by 4 bases, with 16 bases between them. Germline V CDR1 and CDR2: ENHRY, SYGVKD.

The chain has TRBV27 and TRBJ1-2; D call uncertain. V lost 3 bases to trimming and J lost 3 bases, with 8 bases between them. Germline lookup yields CDR1 MNHEY and CDR2 SMNVEV (reference sequence). The CDR3 loop spans 13 amino acids. CDR3 residues: CASSFWQDYGYTF. For the CDR3, the DNA is TGTGCCAGCAGTTTCTGGCAGGACTATGGCTACACCTTC.

This chain uses TRBV28 with TRBJ1-5; no reliable D call. CDR3 length: 11 residues. Germline assignment: CDR1 MDHEN and CDR2 SYDVKM. Trimming pared 10 bases from V and 6 bases from J, leaving 10 bases between. The CDR3 coding sequence is TGTGCCACCGGGATAGGTCAGCCCCAGCATTTT. Its translation is CATGIGQPQHF.

The rearrangement links TRBV6-1 to TRBJ2-4, with D possibly matching TRBD1 (7 bases). The V end was cut by 0 bases, the J end by 9 bases, with 21 bases between. The CDR3 contains 17 residues. CDR1 and CDR2 (germline): MNHNS, SASEGT. The CDR3 reads CASSEAGGTGVMGIQYF. The CDR3 nucleotides read TGTGCCAGCAGTGAAGCGGGGGGTACAGGGGTCATGGGCATTCAGTACTTC.

The chain joins TRBV6-5 to TRBJ2-7; D unclear. This CDR3 has 11 residues. Per germline, CDR1 MNHEY and CDR2 SVGAGI. V was clipped by 11 bases and J by 0 bases, with 8 bases between them. This CDR3 is CAAGLSYEQYF. CDR3 nucleotide sequence: TGTGCCGCAGGCCTCTCCTACGAGCAGTACTTC.

V is TRBV4-2 and J is TRBJ2-2, with D tentatively TRBD2 (7 bases). This CDR3 contains 15 residues. V shed 3 bases and J shed 5 bases, with 13 bases lying between them. CDR1 is LGHNA and CDR2 is YNFKEQ in the germline V gene. The CDR3 nucleotides read TGTGCCAGCAGCCAGCGGGGGCTCGGGACCGGGGAGCTGTTTTTT. This sequence encodes CASSQRGLGTGELFF.

J is TRBJ2-5 and V is TRBV6-5, with D possibly matching TRBD1 (5 bases). The germline V gene encodes CDR1 MNHEY and CDR2 SVGAGI. CDR3 length: 15 residues. V dropped 0 bases and J dropped 2 bases, with 10 bases sitting between them. The CDR3 loop reads CASSYSVRAQETQYF. The DNA of the CDR3 is TGTGCCAGCAGTTACTCGGTCAGGGCTCAAGAGACCCAGTACTTC.

J is TRBJ1-6 and V is TRBV12-3 or TRBV12-4, with D hard to call. Trimming pared 5 bases from V and 9 bases from J, leaving 8 bases between. This CDR3 is 12 amino acids long. The CDR3 here is CASSRNGSPLHF. The CDR3 bases are TGTGCCAGCAGTCGCAACGGTTCACCCCTCCACTTT.

This chain links TRBV2 with TRBJ1-6; D is unresolved. The CDR3 sequence is 13 residues long. In germline, CDR1 is SNHLY, CDR2 FYNNEI. V was pared by 7 bases and J by 10 bases, with 14 bases between. CDR3 sequence: CASKPGMGSPLHF. The CDR3 bases are TGTGCCAGCAAGCCGGGAATGGGGTCACCCCTCCACTTT. Combining the CDR3 with reference TRBV2 and TRBJ1-6 gives the whole variable domain EPEVTQTPSHQVTQMGQEVILRCVPISNHLYFYWYRQILGQKVEFLVSFYNNEISEKSEIFDDQFSVERPDGSNFTLKIRSTKLEDSAMYFCASKPGMGSPLHFGNGTRLTVT.

V gene TRBV6-5 combines with J gene TRBJ1-6; tentative D call: TRBD1 (5 bases). Trimming shortened V by 6 bases and J by 14 bases, and 20 bases separated the two germline ends. Germline V lookup: CDR1 MNHEY, CDR2 SVGAGI. The CDR3 extends over 14 amino acids. In DNA, the CDR3 is TGTGCCAGCAGCCGCACAGGATCCTTTCTGGCCCTCCACTTT. This encodes CASSRTGSFLALHF.

The genes are TRBV5-5 and TRBJ2-2, with TRBD1 as a possible D gene (5 bases). From germline, CDR1 is SGHKS and CDR2 YYEKEE (reference sequence). The ends were cut back, 1 base at V and 4 bases at J, with 14 bases in the middle. CDR3 length: 16 amino acids. The CDR3 DNA is TGTGCCAGCAGCTTGTTGGCAGGGTCGACCACCGGGGAGCTGTTTTTT. Translation gives CASSLLAGSTTGELFF.

Notes on this clone: A read error may account for a junction end that differs from germline. This chain joins TRBV7-7 and TRBJ2-2; 7 bases are a match to TRBD1. The CDR3 is 14 residues long. Germline values: CDR1 SSHAT, CDR2 FNYEAQ (reference sequence). This CDR3 is CASRQGQNTGELFF. CDR3 in DNA: TGTGCTAGCAGACAGGGACAGAACACCGGGGAGCTGTTTTTT.

The chain combines TRBV29-1 with TRBJ2-7; D might be TRBD2 (6 bases). There are 12 residues in the CDR3. Trimming cost V 6 bases and J 2 bases, with 11 bases left between them. Germline values: CDR1 SQVTM, CDR2 ANQGSEA. CDR3 coding DNA: TGCAGCGTAGCGGGTGAAGCCTACGAGCAGTACTTC. This sequence encodes CSVAGEAYEQYF.